The 17 T cell receptor beta chains given below trace back to one sample, sequenced in a study of CD8 T cells in ankylosing spondylitis. One entry per CDR3 protein results from TCRdb running MiXCR on the 5' RACE reads. In the table there are tens of thousands of distinct CDR3 sequences, 27% of which are singletons. The sample taken for sequencing was blood, either unsorted or a sorted T cell fraction (not recorded which). All receptors derive from a male donor with ankylosing spondylitis or in good health (not recorded which).

This chain joins TRBV7-2 and TRBJ1-2; no clear D. This CDR3 spans 13 amino acids. Germline V CDR1 and CDR2: SGHTA, FQGNSA. V lost 1 base and J lost 10, with 13 bases in between. DNA for the CDR3: TGTGCCAGCAGCTTAGAACTGGGTCGGGTCTACACCTTC. Encoded protein: CASSLELGRVYTF.

The table lists this clonotype with a few counts. The chain combines TRBV7-2 with TRBJ2-5, with 8 bases aligning to TRBD2. The CDR3 is 14 residues long. The V gene end was trimmed by 2 bases and the J gene end by 5 bases; junction bases not matched to a gene: 4. Germline CDR1 SGHTA, CDR2 FQGNSA. CDR3 in DNA: TGTGCCAGCAGCTTAAGCGGGAGAAGGGAGACCCAGTACTTC. This translates into CASSLSGRRETQYF.

The J gene is TRBJ2-7, the V gene TRBV15; 9 bases agree with TRBD2. The CDR3 spans 15 residues. Germline V CDR1 and CDR2: LNHNV, YYDKDF (reference sequence). V was pared by 0 bases and J by 4 bases, with 4 bases of the junction left unmatched. This CDR3 is CATSRDLAGLYEQYF. The CDR3 region has the DNA TGTGCCACCAGCAGAGATCTAGCGGGATTGTACGAGCAGTACTTC.

The chain employs TRBV12-3 or TRBV12-4 and TRBJ1-6; tentatively, D is TRBD1 (5 bases). V gave up 5 bases and J gave up 9 bases, with 11 bases separating them. The CDR3 extends over 13 amino acids. The CDR3 sequence is CASSASGSSPLHF. DNA for the CDR3: TGTGCCAGCAGTGCCTCAGGGAGTTCACCCCTCCACTTT.

The V call is TRBV7-6, the J call TRBJ2-7; D uncertain. Germline values: CDR1 SGHVS, CDR2 FNYEAQ. The CDR3 spans 14 residues. V dropped 1 base and J dropped 2 bases, with 9 bases sitting between them. The CDR3 nucleotides are TGTGCCAGCAGCTTAGATGCAGGCACCTACGAGCAGTACTTC. It encodes CASSLDAGTYEQYF. The whole variable domain, remainder taken from reference TRBV7-6 and TRBJ2-7, is GAGVSQSPRYKVTKRGQDVALRCDPISGHVSLYWYRQALGQGPEFLTYFNYEAQQDKSGLPNDRFSAERPEGSISTLTIQRTEQRDSAMYRCASSLDAGTYEQYFGPGTRLTVT.

In this sample, this clonotype turned up a few times. CDR3 loop: CASSFRGLSANYGYTF. Here the CDR3 DNA reads TGTGCCAGCAGTTTCAGGGGTTTAAGTGCTAACTATGGCTACACCTTC. The chain joins TRBV12-3 or TRBV12-4 to TRBJ1-2; a possible D gene is TRBD1 (6 bases). V lost 3 bases and J lost 0, with 14 bases in between. CDR3 length: 16 amino acids.

This clonotype was seen a handful of times. The DNA of the CDR3 is TGTGCCAGCAAGGCAGATACGCAGTATTTT. This translates into CASKADTQYF. The chain carries TRBV7-9 and TRBJ2-3; no firm D call. The V gene lost 7 bases and the J gene lost 4 bases, with 3 bases spanning the gap. CDR1 is SEHNR, CDR2 FQNEAQ, per germline (reference sequence). The CDR3 spans 10 residues.

The rearrangement joins TRBV28 to TRBJ2-7; D is undetermined. The germline V gene encodes CDR1 MDHEN and CDR2 SYDVKM. V lost 3 bases and J lost 5, with 11 bases in between. The length of the CDR3 is 13 residues. In DNA form, the CDR3 reads TGTGCCAGCAGTTTGTCCGGAACAAACGAGCAGTACTTC. Protein: CASSLSGTNEQYF.

This clonotype was detected a few times. The chain recombines TRBV5-1 with TRBJ1-1; maybe TRBD1 (5 bases). Germline assignment: CDR1 SGHRS and CDR2 YFSETQ. CDR3 size: 12 residues. V lost 4 bases, J lost 5 bases, and 9 bases lay in between. In DNA form, the CDR3 reads TGCGCCAGCAGCCCGGAGGGGACTGAAGCTTTCTTT. Amino acids: CASSPEGTEAFF.

This rearrangement joins TRBV7-6 to TRBJ1-1; D unresolved. From germline, CDR1 is SGHVS and CDR2 FNYEAQ. The CDR3 covers 14 residues. Trimming took off 2 bases at V and 5 bases at J, with 12 bases between the two ends. The CDR3 nucleotides are TGTGCCAGCAGCTTACGGAGGGTTGGGACTGAAGCTTTCTTT. Encoded protein: CASSLRRVGTEAFF. Full variable domain (rest looked up from reference TRBV7-6 and TRBJ1-1): GAGVSQSPRYKVTKRGQDVALRCDPISGHVSLYWYRQALGQGPEFLTYFNYEAQQDKSGLPNDRFSAERPEGSISTLTIQRTEQRDSAMYRCASSLRRVGTEAFFGQGTRLTVV.

This clonotype was observed a handful of times. V is TRBV5-1 and J is TRBJ2-1; 8 bases align to TRBD1. The length of the CDR3 is 16 residues. V shed 0 bases and J 7 bases; nucleotides not matched to a gene: 9. Germline V CDR1 and CDR2: SGHRS, YFSETQ. CDR3 sequence (DNA): TGCGCCAGCAGCTTGGCGGACAGGGTTACTCGGAATGAGCAGTTCTTC. Translated, it gives CASSLADRVTRNEQFF.

The rearrangement links TRBV10-3 to TRBJ1-1; D unclear. Germline CDR1 ENHRY, CDR2 SYGVKD. This CDR3 is 13 amino acids long. The V end lost 11 bases, the J end lost 4 bases, and 17 bases lay between the germline ends. The CDR3 region is CAAVREPGTEAFF. The CDR3 DNA is TGTGCCGCGGTACGGGAGCCGGGCACTGAAGCTTTCTTT.

Only a few counts were recorded for this clonotype. This CDR3 reads CASSLDRTYEQYF. The CDR3 DNA is TGTGCCAGCAGTTTGGACAGAACCTACGAGCAGTACTTC. The V and J genes are TRBV6-5 and TRBJ2-7; D is perhaps TRBD1 (6 bases). Trimming left V 4 bases short and J 2 bases short, with 9 bases between. CDR1 and CDR2 from the germline V gene are MNHEY and SVGAGI. CDR3 length: 13 amino acids.

This clonotype was counted ten times or more. J is TRBJ1-2 and V is TRBV5-1, with D possibly matching TRBD1 (6 bases). V was cut by 4 bases and J by 8 bases, with 21 bases left in between. Germline CDR1 is SGHRS and CDR2 is YFSETQ. This CDR3 is built from 15 residues. Written as DNA, the CDR3 is TGCGCCAGCAGCACGCCCGGGACACTCCTTAGCGGCTACACCTTC. Translation gives CASSTPGTLLSGYTF.

The CDR3 sequence is CASSLIGGLDGYTF. Here the CDR3 DNA reads TGTGCCAGCAGCTTAATTGGGGGGTTAGATGGCTACACCTTC. The V call is TRBV11-2, the J call TRBJ1-2, with a tentative D call TRBD1 (5 bases). This CDR3 region has 14 residues. V lost 2 bases to trimming and J lost 6 bases, with 13 bases between them. Germline V gives CDR1 SGHAT, CDR2 FQNNGV.

This clonotype was counted between two and nine times. This chain joins TRBV9 and TRBJ2-3; 9 bases are a match to TRBD2. The junction had 6 bases not matched to a gene; V was cut back by 0 bases and J by 4 bases. There are 16 residues in the CDR3. The germline gives CDR1 SGDLS, CDR2 YYNGEE. CDR3 in amino acids: CASSVGGGGAADTQYF. CDR3 sequence (DNA): TGTGCCAGCAGCGTAGGAGGCGGGGGGGCTGCAGATACGCAGTATTTT. Filled out from reference TRBV9 and TRBJ2-3, the complete variable domain reads DSGVTQTPKHLITATGQRVTLRCSPRSGDLSVYWYQQSLDQGLQFLIQYYNGEERAKGNILERFSAQQFPDLHSELNLSSLELGDSALYFCASSVGGGGAADTQYFGPGTRLTVL.

This clonotype has a count of ten or more. The chain carries TRBV10-3 and TRBJ1-4; D ambiguous. Trimming removed 1 base from V and 5 bases from J, with 20 bases in between. Germline lookup yields CDR1 ENHRY and CDR2 SYGVKD. This CDR3 has 18 amino acids. CDR3 region: CAISEFLRSASVNEKLFF. CDR3 DNA sequence: TGTGCCATCAGTGAGTTTCTCCGATCAGCCTCTGTCAATGAAAAACTGTTTTTT.